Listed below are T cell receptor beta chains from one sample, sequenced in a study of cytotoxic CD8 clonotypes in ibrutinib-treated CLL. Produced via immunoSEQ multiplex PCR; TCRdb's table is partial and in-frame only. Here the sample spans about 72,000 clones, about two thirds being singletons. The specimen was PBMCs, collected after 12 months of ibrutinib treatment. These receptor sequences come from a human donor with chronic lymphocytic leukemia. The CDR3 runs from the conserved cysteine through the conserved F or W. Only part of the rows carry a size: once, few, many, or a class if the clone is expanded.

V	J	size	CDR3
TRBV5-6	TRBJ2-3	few	CASSLSPPGTQYF
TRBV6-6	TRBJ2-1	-	CASSYSKHPKHNEQFF
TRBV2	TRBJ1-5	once	CASSPRGIGNQPQHF
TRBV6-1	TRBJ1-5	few	CASSVDQPQHF
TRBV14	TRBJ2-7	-	CASSLGRTYEQYF
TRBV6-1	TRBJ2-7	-	CASIKTGTFGYEQYF
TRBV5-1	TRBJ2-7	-	CASSWSTGTPREQYF
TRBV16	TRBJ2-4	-	CASSLRTEVAKNIQYF
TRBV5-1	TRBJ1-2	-	CASSAGTANYGYTF
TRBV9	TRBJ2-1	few	CASSGGQGVINEQFF
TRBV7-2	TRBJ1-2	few	CASSFAGAEGYTF
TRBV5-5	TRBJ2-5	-	CASSPEVHQYF
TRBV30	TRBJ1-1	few	CAWSQGITAMNTEAFF
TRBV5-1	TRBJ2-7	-	CASRGMTGSNSGDEQYF
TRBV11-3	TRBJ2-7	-	CASSLGLAGEHPGEQYF
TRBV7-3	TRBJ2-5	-	CASSLTHGLEGRTQYF
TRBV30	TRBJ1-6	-	CAWTAASNSPLHF
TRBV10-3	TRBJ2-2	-	CAISESPENTGELFF
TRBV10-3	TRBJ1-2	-	CAISVQGANYGYTF
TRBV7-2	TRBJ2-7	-	CASRPGLSSYEQYF
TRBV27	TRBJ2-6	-	CASSPRLSGANVLTF
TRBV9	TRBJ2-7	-	CASSVGGQLNYEQYF
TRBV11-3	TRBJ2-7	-	CASSLAGSPSYEQYF